Listed below are T cell receptor beta chains from one sample, sequenced in a study of PD-1 blockade in classical Hodgkin lymphoma. Here immunoSEQ multiplex PCR was the method, and the copy in TCRdb shows in-frame clones only, minus some. The sample consists of about 22,000 clones, around 68% of them appearing once. Sequencing used peripheral blood mononuclear cells (PBMCs), obtained at baseline. The receptor set was obtained from a human donor with classical Hodgkin lymphoma. Both conserved end residues are part of each CDR3. D genes are given only for firm matches. A row's size may be missing; if present it is once, few, many or a size class.

size,D,length,V,J,DNA,CDR3
few,-,15,TRBV19,TRBJ1-5,TGTGCCAGCACAAGGTGGGCGGATAGCAATCAGCCCCAGCATTTT,CASTRWADSNQPQHF
-,-,13,TRBV5-1,TRBJ2-3,TGCGCCAGCAGCTTGTATCGAACAGATACGCAGTATTTT,CASSLYRTDTQYF
few,TRBD1,14,TRBV16,TRBJ1-2,TGTGCCAGCAGCCACGCATTGACAGGGGTTGGCTACACCTTC,CASSHALTGVGYTF
few,-,15,TRBV18,TRBJ1-2,TGTGCCAGCTCACCCCCTCAGGGTTTCGACTATGGCTACACCTTC,CASSPPQGFDYGYTF
few,TRBD1,15,TRBV11-3,TRBJ2-7,TGTGCCAGCAGCCAAAGGGGGACAGGAGGCTACGAGCAGTACTTC,CASSQRGTGGYEQYF
-,TRBD2,16,TRBV18,TRBJ2-7,TGTGCCAGCTCACCTTATAGCGGGAGGAGATTCTACGAGCAGTACTTC,CASSPYSGRRFYEQYF
-,-,14,TRBV18,TRBJ1-1,TGTGCCAGCTCGCCGTCCAGGTATATCACTGAAGCTTTCTTT,CASSPSRYITEAFF
-,-,14,TRBV7-9,TRBJ2-7,TGTGCCAGCAGAGATCTCGGACTTTCCTACGAGCAGTACTTC,CASRDLGLSYEQYF
-,-,13,TRBV7-6,TRBJ2-2,TGTGCCAGCAGCGTAGGGGTATCCGGGGAGCTGTTTTTT,CASSVGVSGELFF
medium-sized,-,13,TRBV6-5,TRBJ2-5,TGTGCCAGTTCAAGGCAGGGTCCAGAGACCCAGTACTTC,CASSRQGPETQYF
-,-,15,TRBV27,TRBJ2-1,TGTGCCAGCAGTAACCGGACTATCCTATACAATGAGCAGTTCTTC,CASSNRTILYNEQFF
-,TRBD2,14,TRBV28,TRBJ2-7,TGTGCCAGCAGGACCGGGACTAGCGTCTACGAGCAGTACTTC,CASRTGTSVYEQYF
-,-,15,TRBV9,TRBJ1-5,TGTGCCAGCAGCCCGACTTCAGGGACCGGACAGCCCCAGCATTTT,CASSPTSGTGQPQHF
-,TRBD1,15,TRBV5-1,TRBJ2-1,TGCGCCAGCAGCTCGGGACAGGGGGCATACAATGAGCAGTTCTTC,CASSSGQGAYNEQFF
-,-,14,TRBV6-5,TRBJ1-5,TGTGCCAGCAGTACTATTTTTGGCAATCAGCCCCAGCATTTT,CASSTIFGNQPQHF
-,-,15,TRBV6-5,TRBJ2-5,TGTGCCAGCAGTTACCCCGCCGGAGCCAGGGAGACCCAGTACTTC,CASSYPAGARETQYF
few,-,16,TRBV10-1,TRBJ2-7,TGCGCCAGCAGTCCTTGGGGTCACCCTAGCTCCTACGAGCAGTACTTC,CASSPWGHPSSYEQYF
-,-,12,TRBV6-6,TRBJ2-7,TGTGCCAGCAGTAACATCTACTACGAGCAGTACTTC,CASSNIYYEQYF
-,-,14,TRBV30,TRBJ2-7,TGTGCCTGGGCCCCCGGGTCCCTATCCTACGAGCAGTACTTC,CAWAPGSLSYEQYF
-,TRBD1,15,TRBV4-1,TRBJ1-5,TGCGCCAGCAGCCAAGGAGGACAGGGTAATCAGCCCCAGCATTTT,CASSQGGQGNQPQHF
few,-,13,TRBV6-5,TRBJ1-2,TGTGCCAGCAGTTGGGCGGGGGGCGAAGGCTACACCTTC,CASSWAGGEGYTF
-,TRBD2,14,TRBV7-8,TRBJ2-7,TGTGCCAGCAGCTGGACTAGCGGGAGCTACGAGCAGTACTTC,CASSWTSGSYEQYF
-,TRBD2,15,TRBV2,TRBJ2-3,TGTGCCAGCAGTGAACAAGCGGGAGGGAGAATGACGCAGTATTTT,CASSEQAGGRMTQYF
-,-,14,TRBV10-1,TRBJ2-3,TGCGCCACCCAAAGGGATGGGAGCGGGGATACGCAGTATTTT,CATQRDGSGDTQYF
-,TRBD1,14,TRBV13,TRBJ1-5,TGTGCCAGCAGCTTAGGGCAGGGGGTCGCGCCCCAGCATTTT,CASSLGQGVAPQHF
-,-,16,TRBV28,TRBJ1-5,TGTGCCAGCAGTTCATCCGCGCGGGGATCAGAACAGCCCCAGCATTTT,CASSSSARGSEQPQHF
-,-,15,TRBV5-1,TRBJ2-1,TGCGCCAGCAGCGATGGCAGACAGTTTTACAATGAGCAGTTCTTC,CASSDGRQFYNEQFF
-,-,13,TRBV11-3,TRBJ2-7,TGTGCCAGCAGCTTAGGTATGAGTAACGAGCAGTACTTC,CASSLGMSNEQYF
-,TRBD2,15,TRBV7-9,TRBJ2-1,TGTGCCAGCAGAACCCGGGGGGGCCCCTACAATGAGCAGTTCTTC,CASRTRGGPYNEQFF
-,TRBD2,13,TRBV15,TRBJ2-1,TGTGCCACCAGCCCGGGACTAGTGGGTGAGCAGTTCTTC,CATSPGLVGEQFF
few,-,12,TRBV6-5,TRBJ1-1,TGTGCCAGCAGTTACGTACAAGGTGAAGCTTTCTTT,CASSYVQGEAFF
-,-,11,TRBV30,TRBJ1-6,TGTGCCTGGAGTTCCGGCCCACCCCTCCACTTT,CAWSSGPPLHF
-,-,15,TRBV7-9,TRBJ2-2,TGTGCCAGCAGCTTGTTTCTAGCGAACACCGGGGAGCTGTTTTTT,CASSLFLANTGELFF
once,TRBD1,14,TRBV28,TRBJ1-5,TGTGCCAGCAGCAGGGGGGTTCGGGATCAGCCCCAGCATTTT,CASSRGVRDQPQHF
few,TRBD2,15,TRBV12-5,TRBJ2-2,TGTGCTAGTGGTTTGGGACTAGCGGGCACCGGGGAGCTGTTTTTT,CASGLGLAGTGELFF
-,-,13,TRBV7-7,TRBJ2-5,TGTGCCAGCAGCTTAGAAGGGACTGGGACCCAGTACTTC,CASSLEGTGTQYF
-,-,15,TRBV28,TRBJ2-1,TGTGCCAGCAGTTTATCGGGTGGCATCCTCGGGGAGCAGTTCTTC,CASSLSGGILGEQFF
-,-,15,TRBV11-1,TRBJ2-5,TGTGCCAGCAGCACCCAGGGGGGGCGCCAAGAGACCCAGTACTTC,CASSTQGGRQETQYF
-,-,14,TRBV6-5,TRBJ2-7,TGTGCCAGCAGTTTCGCCCACGTCGGGTACGAGCAGTACTTC,CASSFAHVGYEQYF
-,-,13,TRBV4-1,TRBJ1-2,TGCGCCAGCAGCCAAGATACCGGCTATGGCTACACCTTC,CASSQDTGYGYTF
-,-,14,TRBV28,TRBJ2-7,TGTGCCAGCAGTTTGGCCAGGGGACCCTACGAGCAGTACTTC,CASSLARGPYEQYF
-,-,15,TRBV6-6,TRBJ2-5,TGTGCCAGCAGATATACCACAGGGAGCGAGGAGACCCAGTACTTC,CASRYTTGSEETQYF
few,TRBD2,17,TRBV6-4,TRBJ2-1,TGTGCCAGCAGTGACACTCTAGCGGGAGGGCTAGACAATGAGCAGTTCTTC,CASSDTLAGGLDNEQFF
-,TRBD2,14,TRBV5-5,TRBJ2-3,TGTGCCAGCAGCTTGTGGCTAGCGGGGAAGGGGCAGTATTTT,CASSLWLAGKGQYF
few,-,13,TRBV9,TRBJ2-3,TGTGCCAGCAGCACGATGGGACTCCAAACGCAGTATTTT,CASSTMGLQTQYF
-,TRBD1,14,TRBV7-9,TRBJ1-1,TGTGCCAGCAGCTCGGGACAGAGGAACACTGAAGCTTTCTTT,CASSSGQRNTEAFF
-,-,15,TRBV5-1,TRBJ2-5,TGCGCCAGCAGTGACCCGGGGGCCTACCAAGAGACCCAGTACTTC,CASSDPGAYQETQYF
-,-,13,TRBV5-5,TRBJ1-1,TGTGCCAGCTTGGCAGGGCCGAACACTGAAGCTTTCTTT,CASLAGPNTEAFF